Shown below are 28 T cell receptor beta chains from a single sample sequenced in a study of post-analysis software for immune sequencing data (dated by TCRdb to 2013 to 2016). The library relied on PCR. Instrument on record: Illumina HiSeq 2500. To reduce PCR and sequencing biases, unique molecular identifiers were incorporated into the TCR beta cDNA libraries. TCRdb reprocessing: public reads trimmed at Q25 with fastp, clones called with MiXCR, in-frame beta chains kept. Identical CDR3 protein sequences are pooled into one entry, listed with their most common genes and DNA. The sample has 350,000 to 500,000 distinct CDR3 sequences on record, 39% of them singletons. Of the sample, 7.5% to 8.5% is held by the ten largest clones. Points the paper makes about the study in general: Significantly higher frequencies in patients than in controls were found for about 5 TRBV segments, including TRBV5-6, TRBV5-1 and TRBV20-1.

Antigens of these TCRs are unknown. Sample: blood. The receptor set was obtained from a girl between 2 and 10 years old with multiple sclerosis.

The chain recombines TRBV7-2 with TRBJ1-6; a weak D match, TRBD1 (5 bases). Germline V gene data show CDR1 as SGHTA and CDR2 as FQGNSA. V gave up 5 bases and J gave up 8 bases, with 16 bases separating them. The CDR3 totals 15 residues. CDR3 region: CASSPAGTDDSPLHF. The DNA for the CDR3 is TGTGCCAGCAGCCCCGCCGGGACGGACGATTCACCCCTCCACTTT.

This chain uses TRBV20-1 with TRBJ2-5; TRBD2 agrees at 7 bases. This CDR3 is 14 amino acids long. CDR1 is DFQATT, CDR2 SNEGSKA, per germline (reference sequence). The V gene end was trimmed by 2 bases and the J gene end by 3 bases; junction bases not matched to a gene: 6. The CDR3 loop is CSARKGSGEETQYF. The CDR3 bases are TGCAGTGCTAGAAAGGGGAGCGGGGAAGAGACCCAGTACTTC.

This clonotype has just a few counts. This rearrangement joins TRBV4-3 to TRBJ1-2; D remains unclear. The CDR3 has 14 residues. V was cut by 0 bases and J by 4 bases, with 9 bases left in between. Germline V gene data show CDR1 as LGHNA and CDR2 as YSLEER. This CDR3 is CASSQDLMFYGYTF. CDR3 nucleotides: TGCGCCAGCAGCCAAGATTTAATGTTCTATGGCTACACCTTC.

This clonotype was counted a few times. The chain combines TRBV6-4 with TRBJ2-7; unclear D gene. Trimming removed 6 bases from V and 3 bases from J, with 12 bases in between. The CDR3 sequence is 13 residues long. Germline assignment: CDR1 MRHNA and CDR2 SNTAGT. CDR3 protein: CASRTVGCYEQYF. The CDR3 DNA reads as TGTGCCAGCAGGACGGTTGGCTGCTACGAGCAGTACTTC.

The chain combines TRBV2 with TRBJ2-3; D might be TRBD1 (6 bases). Trimming removed 0 bases from V and 8 bases from J, with 18 bases in between. This CDR3 is 16 amino acids long. Looked up from germline, CDR1 is SNHLY and CDR2 is FYNNEI. CDR3 sequence reads: CASSEAGQKQVTTQYF. In DNA, the CDR3 is TGTGCCAGCAGTGAAGCAGGACAGAAACAAGTCACTACGCAGTATTTT.

The chain combines TRBV15 with TRBJ2-1; TRBD2 aligns across 9 bases. Per the germline V gene, CDR1 is LNHNV and CDR2 is YYDKDF (reference sequence). The CDR3 totals 16 residues. Trimming cost V 2 bases and J 4 bases; bases outside gene matches: 6. The CDR3 sequence is CATSRRRLAVYNEQFF. In DNA, the CDR3 is TGTGCCACCAGCAGAAGACGACTAGCGGTATACAATGAGCAGTTCTTC.

As regards this clonotype: One end of the junction varies from germline; a read error may be responsible. The V call is TRBV18, the J call TRBJ2-7; TRBD1 agrees at 8 bases. CDR1 and CDR2 (germline): KGHSH, LQKENI. The CDR3 is made up of 17 amino acids. CDR3 sequence (DNA): TGTGCCGGCTCACCACAGGCAGGGGGCGGAAGCTCCTACGAGCAGTACTTC. Amino acid sequence: CAGSPQAGGGSSYEQYF. The variable domain in full, completed from reference TRBV18 and TRBJ2-7, reads NAGVMQNPRHLVRRRGQEARLRCSPMKGHSHVYWYRQLPEEGLKFMVYLQKENIIDESGMPKERFSAEFPKEGPSILRIQQVVRGDSAAYFCAGSPQAGGGSSYEQYFGPGTRLTVT.

This clonotype has a handful of counts. The chain combines TRBV7-2 with TRBJ2-7, with TRBD2 matching over 12 bases. Germline loops: CDR1 SGHTA, CDR2 FQGNSA. After removal of 1 base from V and 3 bases from J, the junction contained 4 bases not matched to a gene. CDR3 length: 16 residues. The CDR3: CASSLGRTSGIYEQYF. DNA of the CDR3: TGTGCCAGCAGCTTAGGGCGGACTAGCGGGATCTACGAGCAGTACTTC.

The chain has TRBV6-5 and TRBJ2-4, with D perhaps being TRBD1 or TRBD2 (5 bases each). Germline lookup yields CDR1 MNHEY and CDR2 SVGAGI. This CDR3 spans 16 amino acids. V lost 4 bases, J lost 3 bases, and 16 bases lay in between. The CDR3 loop is CASSFGTVGGKNIQYF. CDR3 sequence (DNA): TGTGCCAGCAGTTTTGGGACGGTTGGGGGCAAAAACATTCAGTACTTC.

This sequence joins TRBV7-3 and TRBJ2-3, with D possibly matching TRBD1 (5 bases). CDR1 is SGHTA, CDR2 FQGTGA, per germline. This CDR3 region has 13 residues. The V end was cut by 4 bases, the J end by 5 bases, with 10 bases between. In nucleotides, the CDR3 is TGTGCCAGCAGCTCTCAGGGATTAGATACGCAGTATTTT. The encoded protein is CASSSQGLDTQYF.

This clonotype turned up a few times. This chain links TRBV5-1 with TRBJ1-5; TRBD1 matches at 8 bases. This CDR3 is built from 15 residues. The V segment lost 0 bases and the J segment 4 bases; nucleotides outside the gene matches: 3. From germline, CDR1 is SGHRS and CDR2 YFSETQ. The CDR3 DNA is TGCGCCAGCAGCTTGGGACAGGGGTTGAATCAGCCCCAGCATTTT. This translates into CASSLGQGLNQPQHF.

V gene TRBV11-2 combines with J gene TRBJ2-1; no clear D. V lost 0 bases to trimming and J lost 5 bases, with 5 bases between them. Germline assignment: CDR1 SGHAT and CDR2 FQNNGV. The CDR3 length is 13 residues. The CDR3 sequence: CASSLDRHNEQFF. As DNA, the CDR3 is TGTGCCAGCAGCTTAGATCGCCACAATGAGCAGTTCTTC.

The V and J genes are TRBV5-6 and TRBJ1-2; D call uncertain. The CDR3 totals 15 residues. Trimming took 1 base from V and 4 from J, leaving 14 bases between them. CDR1 SGHDT and CDR2 YYEEEE come from the germline V gene. CDR3 loop: CASSLLGNEVYGYTF. CDR3 coding DNA: TGTGCCAGCAGCTTGTTAGGAAATGAAGTCTATGGCTACACCTTC.

This clonotype has only a few counts. This chain joins TRBV4-2 and TRBJ2-7, with 7 bases fitting TRBD2. The CDR3 consists of 16 residues. The V gene's germline CDR1 is LGHNA and CDR2 YNFKEQ. V lost 1 base, J lost 3 bases, and 9 bases stayed unmatched. CDR3 loop: CASSQVGRREGYEQYF. The DNA of the CDR3 is TGTGCCAGCAGCCAAGTCGGGCGCAGGGAGGGCTACGAGCAGTACTTC.

The chain joins TRBV28 to TRBJ2-5; D unresolved. Matching the DNA end better, TRBJ2-7 makes the J call doubtful. Germline V lookup: CDR1 MDHEN, CDR2 SYDVKM. The CDR3 totals 13 residues. The chain's CDR3 is CASSYLGLYEQYF. CDR3 coding DNA: TGTGCCAGCAGTTACCTAGGGCTATACGAGCAGTACTTC.

V and J are TRBV2 and TRBJ1-2; D remains unclear. CDR1 and CDR2 from the germline V gene are SNHLY and FYNNEI. This CDR3 spans 13 amino acids. V gave up 9 bases and J gave up 5 bases, with 16 bases separating them. CDR3 coding DNA: TGTGCCAGTTCGGAGGCGGAGCTTTATGGCTACACCTTC. This encodes CASSEAELYGYTF.

In this sample, this clonotype turned up a few times. The V gene is TRBV6-2 or TRBV6-3, the J gene TRBJ2-1; 10 positions match TRBD1. Looked up from germline, CDR1 is MNHEY and CDR2 is SVGEGT. V lost 2 bases, J lost 5 bases, and 3 bases stayed unmatched. This CDR3 has 15 amino acids. CDR3 DNA sequence: TGTGCCAGCAGTTACCTCGGACAGGGGGACAATGAGCAGTTCTTC. Protein: CASSYLGQGDNEQFF.

This clonotype was recorded at least ten times. V usage is TRBV5-1 and J usage is TRBJ2-7, with no clear D. CDR3 length equals 14 residues. The V end was cut by 0 bases, the J end by 2 bases, with 9 bases between. Germline lookup yields CDR1 SGHRS and CDR2 YFSETQ. This chain's CDR3 is CASSLVARAYEQYF. CDR3 DNA: TGCGCCAGCAGCTTGGTGGCCAGAGCCTACGAGCAGTACTTC.

This clonotype showed up just a few times. The chain has TRBV10-3 and TRBJ2-7, with 12 bases that match TRBD2. The V and J ends lost 0 bases and 4 bases, in that order; junction bases with no gene match: 1. Germline CDR1 and CDR2: ENHRY and SYGVKD. This CDR3 is 15 amino acids long. CDR3 nucleotides: TGTGCCATCAGTGAGTCGACTAGCGGGAGTTACGAGCAGTACTTC. It specifies CAISESTSGSYEQYF.

In DNA, the CDR3 is TGTGCCAGCGCCAGGCGGGGACAGACCAGTTACGAGCAGTACTTC. This translates into CASARRGQTSYEQYF. The chain is built from TRBV2 and TRBJ2-7, with D possibly matching TRBD1 (7 bases). V lost 8 bases and J 4 bases, leaving 21 bases between the germline ends. The CDR3 extends over 15 amino acids. Germline CDR1 SNHLY, CDR2 FYNNEI.

The chain has TRBV5-6 and TRBJ1-1; TRBD1 might be the D (6 bases). The CDR3 extends over 14 amino acids. CDR1 is SGHDT, CDR2 YYEEEE, per germline. V was pared by 2 bases and J by 1 base, with 9 bases between. This CDR3 is CASSFQDRNTEAFF. CDR3 nucleotides: TGTGCCAGCAGCTTTCAGGACAGGAACACTGAAGCTTTCTTT.

The rearrangement joins TRBV20-1 to TRBJ2-3; 7 positions agree with TRBD2. V dropped 3 bases and J dropped 3; count of bases not matched to a gene: 9. This CDR3 is 15 amino acids long. Germline V gene lookup returns CDR1 DFQATT and CDR2 SNEGSKA (reference sequence). In nucleotides, the CDR3 is TGCAGTGCTAGCGGAAGCGGGATTGGTACAGATACGCAGTATTTT. This sequence encodes CSASGSGIGTDTQYF.

The V call is TRBV14, the J call TRBJ2-7, with D uncertain. Germline CDR1 reads SGHDN; CDR2 reads FVKESK. V was cut by 1 base and J by 6 bases, with 10 bases left in between. The CDR3 loop spans 13 amino acids. The CDR3 sequence is CASSQGPTREQYF. CDR3 in DNA: TGTGCCAGCAGCCAAGGGCCCACTCGCGAGCAGTACTTC.

This clonotype was seen just once. The genes are TRBV20-1 and TRBJ2-1; 8 nucleotides align to TRBD2. With 5 bases clipped from V and 4 bases from J, the junction kept 7 bases outside the gene matches. The CDR3 spans 14 residues. From germline, CDR1 is DFQATT and CDR2 SNEGSKA (reference sequence). CDR3 coding DNA: TGCAGTGCTGAGCGGGAGTTTGGTTACAATGAGCAGTTCTTC. Its protein product is CSAEREFGYNEQFF.

The gene calls are TRBV6-5 and TRBJ1-2; a weak D match, TRBD1 (5 bases). CDR3 length equals 15 residues. Per germline, CDR1 MNHEY and CDR2 SVGAGI. Trimming shortened V by 5 bases and J by 6 bases, and 19 bases separated the two germline ends. CDR3 residues: CASSPRGVTQNGYTF. The CDR3 DNA reads TGTGCCAGCAGTCCTCGGGGGGTAACGCAGAATGGCTACACCTTC.

The chain carries TRBV20-1 and TRBJ2-1; D gene uncertain. The CDR3 extends over 10 amino acids. Trimming removed 5 bases from V and 8 bases from J, with 7 bases in between. Germline CDR1 is DFQATT and CDR2 is SNEGSKA (reference sequence). CDR3 amino acids: CSASVDEQFF. DNA of the CDR3: TGCAGTGCTTCCGTCGATGAGCAGTTCTTC.

This clonotype was picked up many times. The chain combines TRBV7-2 with TRBJ2-1, with D possibly TRBD2 on 6 matching bases. The CDR3 contains 16 residues. Looked up from germline, CDR1 is SGHTA and CDR2 is FQGNSA. V was shortened by 1 base and J by 8 bases, with 18 bases between the two germline ends. For the CDR3, the DNA is TGTGCCAGCAGCTTAGAGGCCCCGGGAGCGGTAGATGAGCAGTTCTTC. This sequence encodes CASSLEAPGAVDEQFF.

This clonotype was seen only a few times. V gene TRBV28 combines with J gene TRBJ2-1; 10 positions match TRBD2. Trimming took 5 bases from V and 7 from J; bases not matched to a gene: 5. CDR1 is MDHEN and CDR2 is SYDVKM in the germline V gene. The CDR3 extends over 14 amino acids. The CDR3 sequence is CASSPLAGVNEQFF. For the CDR3, the DNA is TGTGCCAGCAGTCCCCTAGCGGGAGTTAATGAGCAGTTCTTC.